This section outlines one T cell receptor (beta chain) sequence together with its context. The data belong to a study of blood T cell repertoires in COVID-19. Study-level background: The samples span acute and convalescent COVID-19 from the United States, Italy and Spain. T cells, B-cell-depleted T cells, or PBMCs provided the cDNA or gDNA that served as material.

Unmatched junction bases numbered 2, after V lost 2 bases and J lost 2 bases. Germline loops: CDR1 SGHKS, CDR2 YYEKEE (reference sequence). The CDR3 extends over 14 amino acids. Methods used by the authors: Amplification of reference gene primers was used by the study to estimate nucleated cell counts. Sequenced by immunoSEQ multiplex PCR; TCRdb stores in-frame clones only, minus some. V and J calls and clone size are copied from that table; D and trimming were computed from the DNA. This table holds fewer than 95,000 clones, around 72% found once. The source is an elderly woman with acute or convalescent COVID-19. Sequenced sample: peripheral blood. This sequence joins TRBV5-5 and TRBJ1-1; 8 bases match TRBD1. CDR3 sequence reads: CASSFTGGNTEAFF. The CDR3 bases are TGTGCCAGCAGCTTTACAGGGGGAAACACTGAAGCTTTCTTT.